This T cell receptor (beta chain) was identified in a study of Graves' ophthalmopathy and Graves' hyperthyroidism. The CDR3 is made up of 14 amino acids. V trimming: 3 bases; J trimming: 7 bases; junction bases outside the gene matches: 8. From germline, CDR1 is DFQATT and CDR2 SNEGSKA (reference sequence). RNA transcripts provided the template for amplifying TCR beta CDR3 regions. RT-PCR was first run with HTBI primers, then multiplex PCR in a second round. TCRdb processed the multiplex PCR reads anew with MiXCR; each CDR3 protein has one entry. The table shows about 620,000 distinct CDR3 sequences, with about a fifth occurring only once. This clonotype was picked up many times.

V usage is TRBV20-1 and J usage is TRBJ1-2; 10 bases are a match to TRBD1. This receptor was identified in a woman aged 18-29 years with stable Graves' hyperthyroidism. Some clones in this sample may be carry-over from other donors' samples. Material for sequencing was peripheral blood. The CDR3 here is CSASPDRGLGGYTF. In nucleotides, the CDR3 is TGCAGTGCTAGTCCCGACAGGGGGCTCGGTGGCTACACCTTC.